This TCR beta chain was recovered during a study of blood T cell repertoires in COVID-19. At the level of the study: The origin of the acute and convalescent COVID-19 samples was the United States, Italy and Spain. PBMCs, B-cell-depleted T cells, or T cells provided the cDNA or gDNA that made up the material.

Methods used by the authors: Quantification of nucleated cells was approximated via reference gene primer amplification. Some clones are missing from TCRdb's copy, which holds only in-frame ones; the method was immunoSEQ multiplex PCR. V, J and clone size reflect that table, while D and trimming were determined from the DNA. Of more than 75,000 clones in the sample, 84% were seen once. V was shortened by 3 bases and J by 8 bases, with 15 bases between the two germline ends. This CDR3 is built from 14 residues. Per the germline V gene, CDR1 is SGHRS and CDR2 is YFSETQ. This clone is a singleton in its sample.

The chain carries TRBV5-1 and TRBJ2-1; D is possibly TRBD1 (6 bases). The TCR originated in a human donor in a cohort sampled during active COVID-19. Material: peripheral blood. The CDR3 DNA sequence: TGCGCCAGCAGCTCCCAGACGACAGGTGATGAGCAGTTCTTC. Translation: CASSSQTTGDEQFF.